These 20 T cell receptor beta chains were sequenced from one sample in a study of T-cell memory formation after mild COVID-19. TCRdb recomputed calls from the 5' RACE reads with MiXCR, one row per CDR3 protein. The top ten hold 20% to 25% of the sample, which has about 340,000 distinct CDR3 sequences, 15% seen once. Sequenced sample: PBMCs or a T cell subset sorted from them (not recorded which). All receptors come from a man younger than 30 who had mild COVID-19 (a few samples of this study predate the infection). Cell type and time point are not known.

The V and J genes are TRBV11-2 and TRBJ2-1; TRBD2 matches at 9 bases. Germline assignment: CDR1 SGHAT and CDR2 FQNNGV. The CDR3 is 16 amino acids. V was pared by 2 bases and J by 4 bases, with 6 bases of the junction left unmatched. The CDR3 coding sequence is TGTGCCAGCAGCTTACTTGGCGGGAGGGGGTACAATGAGCAGTTCTTC. This gives the protein CASSLLGGRGYNEQFF.

CDR3 residues: CASRGGTGSFSGNTIYF. CDR3 in DNA: TGTGCCAGCAGGGGCGGGACAGGGAGCTTCTCTGGAAACACCATATATTTT. The V call is TRBV6-6, the J call TRBJ1-3; 9 bases are a match to TRBD1. The V and J ends lost 6 bases and 0 bases, in that order; junction bases with no gene match: 9. CDR3 length: 17 amino acids. CDR1 is MNHNY and CDR2 is SVGAGI in the germline V gene (reference sequence).

This clonotype was seen ten or more times. The chain employs TRBV7-3 and TRBJ2-1; D unresolved. Germline V gene data show CDR1 as SGHTA and CDR2 as FQGTGA. The V end lost 0 bases, the J end lost 2 bases, and 8 bases lay between the germline ends. There are 15 residues in the CDR3. The CDR3 is CASSLTLGTYNEQFF. CDR3 DNA sequence: TGTGCCAGCAGCTTAACGCTGGGTACCTACAATGAGCAGTTCTTC. Looking up the rest from reference TRBV7-3 and TRBJ2-1 gives the full variable domain: GAGVSQTPSNKVTEKGKYVELRCDPISGHTALYWYRQSLGQGPEFLIYFQGTGAADDSGLPNDRFFAVRPEGSVSTLKIQRTERGDSAVYLCASSLTLGTYNEQFFGPGTRLTVL.

A few counts support this clonotype. The rearrangement joins TRBV5-5 to TRBJ1-5; D is ambiguous. CDR1 is SGHKS and CDR2 is YYEKEE in the germline V gene (reference sequence). This CDR3 has 12 residues. Trimming shortened V by 4 bases and J by 5 bases, and 7 bases separated the two germline ends. The CDR3 bases are TGTGCCAGCAGCAAGACGGATCAGCCCCAGCATTTT. Translating gives CASSKTDQPQHF.

The CDR3 DNA follows: TGCGCCAGCAGCTTCCGGGACCCAATAGCGGGCTACACCTTC. Amino acid sequence: CASSFRDPIAGYTF. The gene calls are TRBV5-1 and TRBJ1-2; TRBD1 might be the D (5 bases). Trimming took off 2 bases at V and 8 bases at J, with 16 bases between the two ends. CDR1 SGHRS and CDR2 YFSETQ come from the germline V gene. The CDR3 loop spans 14 amino acids.

This clonotype was seen only a few times. Given a much more abundant clone one base away, this may be a read error. The J gene is TRBJ2-2, the V gene TRBV5-1; D is unclear. The CDR3 length is 14 residues. Per germline, CDR1 SGHRS and CDR2 YFSETQ. The CDR3 sequence: CASNPPTYTGELFF. The CDR3, as DNA: TGCGCCAGCAACCCCCCGACCTACACGGGGGAGCTGTTTTTT.

In this sample, this clonotype turned up a few times. The CDR3 DNA reads as TGTGCCAGCAGTTACGACAAGAACTATGGCTACACCTTC. Its protein product is CASSYDKNYGYTF. J is TRBJ1-2 and V is TRBV6-5; D call uncertain. This CDR3 has 13 amino acids. Trimming left V 2 bases short and J 2 bases short, with 6 bases between. Per the germline V gene, CDR1 is MNHEY and CDR2 is SVGAGI.

This clonotype was observed a handful of times. The rearrangement uses TRBV4-3 and TRBJ1-2, with 9 bases matching TRBD1. Trimming cost V 5 bases and J 6 bases; bases outside gene matches: 7. Germline assignment: CDR1 LGHNA and CDR2 YSLEER. The CDR3 consists of 14 residues. DNA for the CDR3: TGCGCCAGCAGCTTGACCGGGACAGGGAATGGCTACACCTTC. Its translation: CASSLTGTGNGYTF.

This clonotype was counted between two and nine times. The gene calls are TRBV7-9 and TRBJ2-3, with 7 nucleotides matching TRBD2. CDR1 and CDR2 (germline): SEHNR, FQNEAQ (reference sequence). This CDR3 comprises 15 residues. V shed 3 bases, J shed 4 bases, and the junction held 7 bases outside the gene matches. The chain's CDR3 is CASSFSAGVPDTQYF. For the CDR3, the DNA is TGTGCCAGCAGCTTTTCGGCGGGGGTTCCAGATACGCAGTATTTT.

The table lists this clonotype with a few counts. The chain joins TRBV5-4 to TRBJ1-1, with TRBD1 as a possible D gene (5 bases). The germline V gene has CDR1 SGHNT and CDR2 YYREEE (reference sequence). V lost 4 bases and J 3 bases, leaving 16 bases between the germline ends. CDR3 length equals 15 residues. The CDR3 reads CASSKLQGLDTEAFF. The CDR3 DNA reads as TGTGCCAGCAGCAAGCTTCAGGGATTAGACACTGAAGCTTTCTTT. The complete variable domain, with remaining parts taken from reference TRBV5-4 and TRBJ1-1, reads ETGVTQSPTHLIKTRGQQVTLRCSSQSGHNTVSWYQQALGQGPQFIFQYYREEENGRGNFPPRFSGLQFPNYSSELNVNALELDDSALYLCASSKLQGLDTEAFFGQGTRLTVV.

This clonotype was seen a few times. V and J are TRBV20-1 and TRBJ2-1, with D maybe TRBD2 (5 bases). The V end was cut by 6 bases, the J end by 5 bases, with 20 bases between. From germline, CDR1 is DFQATT and CDR2 SNEGSKA (reference sequence). There are 15 residues in the CDR3. The CDR3 DNA is TGCAGTGCGAGGCAGACTACCGGGCAAAACAATGAGCAGTTCTTC. Its translation: CSARQTTGQNNEQFF.

This chain connects TRBV5-1 to TRBJ1-3; no clear D gene. CDR3 length: 17 residues. Per the germline V gene, CDR1 is SGHRS and CDR2 is YFSETQ. The V end lost 5 bases, the J end lost 0 bases, and 18 bases lay between the germline ends. The CDR3 region has the DNA TGCGCCAGCAGGCCAGGAACGGGAACCCTCTCTGGAAACACCATATATTTT. Residues: CASRPGTGTLSGNTIYF. Full variable domain (remainder filled in from reference TRBV5-1 and TRBJ1-3): KAGVTQTPRYLIKTRGQQVTLSCSPISGHRSVSWYQQTPGQGLQFLFEYFSETQRNKGNFPGRFSGRQFSNSRSEMNVSTLELGDSALYLCASRPGTGTLSGNTIYFGEGSWLTVV.

This clonotype was seen more than once but under ten times. The rearrangement uses TRBV7-9 and TRBJ1-5; D not resolved. The CDR3 contains 12 residues. Between the trimmed V and J ends, which lost 2 bases and 8 bases, there was a span of 7 bases. CDR1 and CDR2 from the germline V gene are SEHNR and FQNEAQ (reference sequence). The CDR3 here is CASSLRGEPQHF. CDR3 nucleotides: TGTGCCAGCAGCTTACGCGGGGAGCCCCAGCATTTT.

This clonotype was picked up a small number of times. The chain combines TRBV6-2 or TRBV6-3 with TRBJ1-5, with D hard to call. V was shortened by 0 bases and J by 2 bases, with 8 bases between the two germline ends. Per germline, CDR1 MNHEY and CDR2 SVGEGT. The CDR3 extends over 15 amino acids. The CDR3 region is CASSYSGPRNQPQHF. The DNA of the CDR3 is TGTGCCAGCAGTTACTCAGGACCCCGCAATCAGCCCCAGCATTTT.

V usage is TRBV7-9 and J usage is TRBJ2-3; 8 positions agree with TRBD1. The J segment lost 3 bases and the V segment lost 0 bases, leaving 5 bases of the junction unmatched. The germline V gene has CDR1 SEHNR and CDR2 FQNEAQ (reference sequence). This CDR3 spans 16 amino acids. The CDR3 DNA follows: TGTGCCAGCAGCTTAGCGCAGGGGGCAGGTACAGATACGCAGTATTTT. Its protein is CASSLAQGAGTDTQYF.

The chain combines TRBV5-1 with TRBJ1-6; TRBD1 matches at 7 bases. Germline V gene lookup returns CDR1 SGHRS and CDR2 YFSETQ. Losses at the gene ends were 0 bases for V and 6 bases for J; bases not matched to a gene: 3. The CDR3 length is 15 residues. The chain's CDR3 is CASSLERGLNSPLHF. The DNA of the CDR3 is TGCGCCAGCAGCTTGGAGAGGGGGCTTAATTCACCCCTCCACTTT.

This clonotype was counted a few times. The V and J genes are TRBV5-5 and TRBJ2-2; 7 nucleotides match TRBD1. V gave up 6 bases and J gave up 7 bases; unmatched junction bases: 9. Germline CDR1 SGHKS, CDR2 YYEKEE (reference sequence). This CDR3 is built from 14 residues. The CDR3 loop reads CASTLSTGIGELFF. The CDR3 DNA sequence: TGTGCCAGCACCCTATCGACAGGGATCGGGGAGCTGTTTTTT.

This clonotype was seen only once. The V call is TRBV5-8, the J call TRBJ2-7; no clear D. The V and J ends lost 7 bases and 12 bases respectively, with 8 bases between them. Germline values: CDR1 SGHTS, CDR2 YDEGEE. The CDR3 extends over 8 amino acids. The CDR3, as DNA: TGTGCCAGCGTTAGTCTGTACGTC. Its protein is CASVSLYV.

The CDR3 protein is CASSVQTPLESDEQFF. The CDR3 DNA sequence: TGTGCCAGCAGCGTACAGACTCCCCTCGAGAGCGATGAGCAGTTCTTC. V gene TRBV7-8 combines with J gene TRBJ2-1; D gene unclear. The CDR3 sequence is 16 residues long. Trimming pared 5 bases from V and 8 bases from J, leaving 22 bases between. Per the germline V gene, CDR1 is SGHVS and CDR2 is FQNEAQ.

This clonotype was detected many times. The V and J genes are TRBV7-2 and TRBJ1-5, with D unresolved. Germline V gives CDR1 SGHTA, CDR2 FQGNSA. CDR3 size: 14 residues. Trimming cost V 5 bases and J 6 bases, with 14 bases left between them. CDR3 in amino acids: CASSPGPSSQPQHF. As DNA, the CDR3 is TGTGCCAGCAGCCCGGGCCCCTCGTCTCAGCCCCAGCATTTT.